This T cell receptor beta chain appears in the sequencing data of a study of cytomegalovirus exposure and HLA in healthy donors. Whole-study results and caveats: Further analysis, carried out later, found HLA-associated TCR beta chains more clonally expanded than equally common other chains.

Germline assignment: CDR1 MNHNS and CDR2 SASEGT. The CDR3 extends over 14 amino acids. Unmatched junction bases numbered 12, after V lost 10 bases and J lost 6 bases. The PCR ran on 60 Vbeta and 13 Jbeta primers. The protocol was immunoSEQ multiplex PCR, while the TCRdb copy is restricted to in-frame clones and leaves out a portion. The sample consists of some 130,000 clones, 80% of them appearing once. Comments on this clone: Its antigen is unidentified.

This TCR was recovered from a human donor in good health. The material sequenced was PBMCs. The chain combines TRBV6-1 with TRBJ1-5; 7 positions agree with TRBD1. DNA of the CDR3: TGTGCCACAGACGAGACAGGGACGGGTCAGCCCCAGCATTTT. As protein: CATDETGTGQPQHF.